This TCR beta chain was recorded in a study of T cell responses to AZD1222 COVID-19 vaccine (dated by TCRdb to the early 2020s). A note on the overall study: A total of over 230 trial participants underwent TCR sequencing, of whom around 200 received two doses of AZD1222 and about 26 received two doses of the MenACWY control vaccine. Enrollment into the trials was organized by age into subgroups of 18-55, 56-69 and 70-plus years, and those subgroups contained roughly 150, 30 and 60 TCR-sequenced participants, respectively. Here is what the overall study found, with its caveats: The 56-69-year group was small, and its depth increase did not reach significance, likely because of low power. The whole spike protein was spanned by vaccine-associated CD4 TCRs, and dominant responses were seen in regions 160-218 and 743-854. Conclusions about previously exposed vaccinees are limited because only six or seven AZD1222 recipients were SARS-CoV-2 seropositive at baseline. Participants were mostly white British and included more females than males, and it was suggested by the authors that clonal diversity may have been underestimated. A significant rise in spike-specific TCR breadth and depth was observed after two AZD1222 doses relative to day 0 and relative to MenACWY recipients. Because no day 14 peak-response samples were available, repertoires were characterized only after the peak T cell response. Reportedly, almost half of the unique spike-specific TCRs recognized epitopes lying outside the regions that are mutated in the B.1.351 and B.1.1.7 variants.

Read against the paper, the sample's time point label means: about 28 days (+/-7) after the second vaccine dose. AZD1222 recipients whose second dose came at about 4 weeks and those whose second dose came at about 12 weeks were combined into one group, since spike-specific TCR depth and breadth did not differ between the two schedules. Vaccinee samples came from UK trials COV001 and COV002, including a single-blind randomized controlled phase 2/3 trial of AZD1222 (ChAdOx1 nCoV-19) in healthy adults. Trial participant PBMC samples were collected at day 0 and day 28 after the second dose for TCRbeta chain sequencing. The CDR3 regions of human TCRbeta chains were analyzed by immunosequencing. The original methods were these. TCRs in the repertoires were matched against a reference library of SARS-CoV-2-specific TCRs that had been generated with the MIRA antigen-specificity platform. Breadth was defined as the fraction of unique TCRs that were SARS-CoV-2-associated. Depth was defined as the fraction of total T cells that were SARS-CoV-2-associated. Using the MIRA data, every spike-specific TCR was mapped to the spike region that the TCR reacted to and assigned to either a CD4 or a CD8 class. Log10-transformed breadth and depth values were compared by one-way ANOVA with Sidak's multiple comparisons tests. As stored in TCRdb, this immuneACCESS dataset retains in-frame rearrangements with V and J assigned. A fraction of the clones does not appear; measured against another copy, unresolved V genes explain less than half of the discrepancy, and the remainder lacks a known reason. V and J calls and clone size are given by that table; D and trimming were obtained from the DNA. The sample table records tens of thousands of clones; more than 75% of these occur just once. Jointly, the top ten make up approximately 5% of the sample.

Inclusive of the bounding cysteine and phenylalanine, the CDR3 is 13 residues long. The sequence is cut down to CDR3 DNA, 39 bases in frame from base 1. V was cut back by 5 bases and J by 4 bases, leaving a gap of 12 bases between them. From the germline V gene, CDR1 is SGHTA and CDR2 is FQGNSA. For this clone: Its antigen is currently not known. No base quality values were provided; no much bigger clone lies one nucleotide off.

Specimen: peripheral blood, collected 28 days after the second AZD1222 dose. This receptor was obtained from an adult who received the AZD1222 COVID-19 vaccine. The V and J segments used are TRBV7-2 and TRBJ2-7; the D segment could be TRBD1, given 6 matching bases. In nucleotide form, the sequence is TGTGCCAGCAGCCCAAGACAGGTTTACGAGCAGTACTTC. This gives the protein CASSPRQVYEQYF.